This T cell receptor beta chain derives from a study of OX40 agonist ivuxolimab in advanced cancers. The repertoire was sequenced with immunoSEQ multiplex PCR; TCRdb's copy has only in-frame clones and lacks some. The sample consists of around 100,000 clones, 90% to 95% of them appearing once. Excluded were patients having autoimmune disease history or systemic immunosuppression. The sequence derives from an adult with an advanced solid tumor such as melanoma, head and neck, liver or kidney cancer. The sample consisted of CD4+ or CD8+ T cells sorted from blood, taken in a trial of the OX40 agonist ivuxolimab.

The CDR3, as DNA: TGTGCCAGCAGCCAAATGAGGGCAGGGAATGAAAAACTGTTTTTT. It specifies CASSQMRAGNEKLFF. The V call is TRBV4-2, the J call TRBJ1-4; tentative D call: TRBD1 (5 bases). The germline V gene has CDR1 LGHNA and CDR2 YNFKEQ. The V end was cut by 2 bases, the J end by 5 bases, with 12 bases between. This CDR3 region has 15 residues.